The text below deals with one TCR beta chain. Its antigen is unidentified. This entry belongs to a study of post-analysis software for immune sequencing data. Study conclusions and caveats: The study found TRBV5-6, TRBV5-1 and TRBV20-1 among a few TRBV segments more frequent in patients than controls. Relative to controls, patients with multiple sclerosis showed significantly lower normalized Chao1 diversity.

Presence of unique molecular identifiers characterized the TCR beta cDNA libraries. T cells, about 0.9 to 11 million of them, yielded some 500,000 cDNA molecules. TCRdb reanalysed the PCR reads using MiXCR and keeps one entry per CDR3 protein. In the table there are some 500,000 distinct CDR3 sequences, approximately 46% of which are singletons. The CDR3 is made up of 14 amino acids. The V gene's germline CDR1 is SEHNR and CDR2 FQNEAQ (reference sequence). With V trimmed by 8 bases and J by 7 bases, 7 bases remained unmatched. Input material: blood. This receptor was identified in a girl aged 5 to 17 with multiple sclerosis. The chain couples TRBV7-9 to TRBJ1-6; 8 bases agree with TRBD1. The CDR3 spells CASVPGTGNSPLHF. For the CDR3, the DNA is TGTGCCAGCGTCCCCGGGACAGGAAATTCACCCCTCCACTTT.